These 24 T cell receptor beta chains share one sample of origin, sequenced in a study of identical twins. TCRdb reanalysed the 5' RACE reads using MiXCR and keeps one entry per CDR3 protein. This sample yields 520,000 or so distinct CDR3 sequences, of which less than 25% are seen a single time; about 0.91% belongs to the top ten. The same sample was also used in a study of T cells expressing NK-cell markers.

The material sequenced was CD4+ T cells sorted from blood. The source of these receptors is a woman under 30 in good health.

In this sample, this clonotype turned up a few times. The CDR3 protein is CASSLRGPGDPLEQYF. The CDR3 DNA reads TGTGCCAGCAGTTTACGGGGGCCGGGAGATCCGCTCGAGCAGTACTTC. This chain links TRBV12-3 or TRBV12-4 with TRBJ2-7; D may match TRBD1 or TRBD2 (6 bases each). This CDR3 has 16 amino acids. Trimming took off 2 bases at V and 6 bases at J, with 20 bases between the two ends.

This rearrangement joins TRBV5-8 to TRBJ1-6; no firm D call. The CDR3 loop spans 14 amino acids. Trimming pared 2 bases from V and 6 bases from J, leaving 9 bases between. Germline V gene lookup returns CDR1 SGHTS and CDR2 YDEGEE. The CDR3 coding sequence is TGTGCCAGCAGCTTACAGTGGGGTAATTCACCCCTCCACTTT. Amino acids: CASSLQWGNSPLHF. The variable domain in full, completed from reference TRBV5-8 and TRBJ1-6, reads EAGVTQSPTHLIKTRGQQATLRCSPISGHTSVYWYQQALGLGLQFLLWYDEGEERNRGNFPPRFSGRQFPNYSSELNVNALELEDSALYLCASSLQWGNSPLHFGNGTRLTVT.

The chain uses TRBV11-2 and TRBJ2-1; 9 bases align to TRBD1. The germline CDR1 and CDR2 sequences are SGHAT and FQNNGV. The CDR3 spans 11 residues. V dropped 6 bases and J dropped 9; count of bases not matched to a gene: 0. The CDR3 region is CASRDRGEQFF. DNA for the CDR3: TGTGCCAGCAGGGACAGGGGTGAGCAGTTCTTC.

CDR3 DNA: TGTGCCAGCAGTTGGACGGTTAGCTCTGGGGCCAACGTCCTGACTTTC. Amino acids: CASSWTVSSGANVLTF. This chain connects TRBV12-3 or TRBV12-4 to TRBJ2-6; D remains unclear. The CDR3 runs 16 residues. Trimming removed 4 bases at V and 0 bases at J, with 10 bases between.

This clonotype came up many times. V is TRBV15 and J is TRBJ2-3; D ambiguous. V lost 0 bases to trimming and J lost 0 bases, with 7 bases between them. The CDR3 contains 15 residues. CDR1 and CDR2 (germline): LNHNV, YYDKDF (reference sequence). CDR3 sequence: CATSRDPRSTDTQYF. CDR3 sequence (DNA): TGTGCCACCAGCAGAGATCCCCGGAGCACAGATACGCAGTATTTT.

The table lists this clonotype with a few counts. In DNA, the CDR3 is TGTGCCAGCAGCGCCCCTTCCAATGAGCAGTTCTTC. Translated, it gives CASSAPSNEQFF. The chain is built from TRBV9 and TRBJ2-1, with unresolved D. Trimming left V 3 bases short and J 6 bases short, with 7 bases between. CDR3 size: 12 residues. Per germline, CDR1 SGDLS and CDR2 YYNGEE.

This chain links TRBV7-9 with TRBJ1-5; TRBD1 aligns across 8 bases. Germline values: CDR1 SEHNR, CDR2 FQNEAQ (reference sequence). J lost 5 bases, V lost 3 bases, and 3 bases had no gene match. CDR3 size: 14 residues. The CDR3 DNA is TGTGCCAGCAGCTTTACAGGGGGGGATCAGCCCCAGCATTTT. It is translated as CASSFTGGDQPQHF.

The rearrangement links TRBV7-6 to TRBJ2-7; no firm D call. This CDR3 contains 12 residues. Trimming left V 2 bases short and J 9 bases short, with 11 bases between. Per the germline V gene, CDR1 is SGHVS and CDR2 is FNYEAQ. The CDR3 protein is CASSLFAGGQYF. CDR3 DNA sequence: TGTGCCAGCAGCTTATTTGCAGGTGGGCAGTACTTC.

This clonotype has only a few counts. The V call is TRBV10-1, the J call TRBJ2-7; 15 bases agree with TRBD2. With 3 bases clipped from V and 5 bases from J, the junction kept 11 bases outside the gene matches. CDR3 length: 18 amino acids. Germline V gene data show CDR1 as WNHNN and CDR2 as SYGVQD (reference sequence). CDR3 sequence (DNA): TGCGCCAGCAGTGACCCCGCCGGACTAGCGGGAGGGAAAAACGAGCAGTACTTC. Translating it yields CASSDPAGLAGGKNEQYF.

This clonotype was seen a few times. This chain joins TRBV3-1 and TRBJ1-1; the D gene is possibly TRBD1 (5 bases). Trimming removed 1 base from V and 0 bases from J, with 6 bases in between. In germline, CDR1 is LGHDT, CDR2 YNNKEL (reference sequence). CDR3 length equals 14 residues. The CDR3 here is CASSQGGVNTEAFF. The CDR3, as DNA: TGTGCCAGCAGCCAAGGGGGGGTGAACACTGAAGCTTTCTTT.

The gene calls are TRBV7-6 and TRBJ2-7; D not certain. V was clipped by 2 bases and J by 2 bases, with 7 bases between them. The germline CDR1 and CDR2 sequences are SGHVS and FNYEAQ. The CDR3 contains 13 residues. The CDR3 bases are TGTGCCAGCAGCTTAACCCAGACCTACGAGCAGTACTTC. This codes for CASSLTQTYEQYF. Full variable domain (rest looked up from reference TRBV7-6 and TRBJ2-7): GAGVSQSPRYKVTKRGQDVALRCDPISGHVSLYWYRQALGQGPEFLTYFNYEAQQDKSGLPNDRFSAERPEGSISTLTIQRTEQRDSAMYRCASSLTQTYEQYFGPGTRLTVT.

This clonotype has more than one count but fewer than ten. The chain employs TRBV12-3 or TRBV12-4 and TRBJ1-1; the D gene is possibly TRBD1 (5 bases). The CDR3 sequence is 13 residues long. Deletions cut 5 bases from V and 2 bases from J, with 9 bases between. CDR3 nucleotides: TGTGCCAGCAGTGAGACAGTTAACACTGAAGCTTTCTTT. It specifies CASSETVNTEAFF.

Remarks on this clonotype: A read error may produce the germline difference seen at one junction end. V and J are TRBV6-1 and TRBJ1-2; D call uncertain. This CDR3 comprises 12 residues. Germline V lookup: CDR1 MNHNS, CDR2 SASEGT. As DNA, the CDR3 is TGTGCCAGCAGTGAGTCCAGTAACGGCGAGGCCTTC. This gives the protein CASSESSNGEAF.

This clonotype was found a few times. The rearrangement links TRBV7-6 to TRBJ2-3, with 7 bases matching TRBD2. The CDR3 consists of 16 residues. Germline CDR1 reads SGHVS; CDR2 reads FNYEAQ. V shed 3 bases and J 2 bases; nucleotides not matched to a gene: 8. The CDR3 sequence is CASSLNLAANTDTQYF. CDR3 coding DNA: TGTGCCAGCAGCTTGAACCTAGCGGCCAACACAGATACGCAGTATTTT.

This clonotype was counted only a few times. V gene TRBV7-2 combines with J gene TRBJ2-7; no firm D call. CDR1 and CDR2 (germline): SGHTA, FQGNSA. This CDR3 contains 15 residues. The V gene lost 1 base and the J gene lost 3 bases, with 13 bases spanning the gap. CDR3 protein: CASSLEAGRSYEQYF. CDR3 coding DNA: TGTGCCAGCAGCTTAGAAGCCGGCAGGAGCTACGAGCAGTACTTC.

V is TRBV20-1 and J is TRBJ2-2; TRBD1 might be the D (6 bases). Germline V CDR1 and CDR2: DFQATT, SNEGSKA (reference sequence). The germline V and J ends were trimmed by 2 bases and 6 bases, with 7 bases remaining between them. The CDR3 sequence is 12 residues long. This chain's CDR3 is CSARKGAGELFF. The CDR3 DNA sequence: TGCAGTGCTAGAAAGGGGGCCGGGGAGCTGTTTTTT.

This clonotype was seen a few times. The CDR3 is CASSRHPSQGVENTEAFF. Here the CDR3 DNA reads TGCGCCAGCAGTCGACACCCATCCCAGGGGGTAGAGAACACTGAAGCTTTCTTT. The V and J genes are TRBV23-1 and TRBJ1-1; TRBD1 agrees at 7 bases. TRBV23-1 is treated as an ORF (open reading frame) with a function not yet certain. J gave up 1 base and V 4 bases, and 15 bases lay outside the gene matches. CDR3 length equals 18 residues.

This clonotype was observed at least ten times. CDR3 sequence: CSVANRKEAFF. In DNA, the CDR3 is TGCAGCGTAGCTAACAGGAAAGAAGCTTTCTTT. The chain carries TRBV29-1 and TRBJ1-1, with D possibly matching TRBD1 (5 bases). The CDR3 covers 11 residues. The ends were cut back, 6 bases at V and 8 bases at J, with 13 bases in the middle. Germline V lookup: CDR1 SQVTM, CDR2 ANQGSEA. Based on the CDR3 plus reference TRBV29-1 and TRBJ1-1, the full variable domain is SAVISQKPSRDICQRGTSLTIQCQVDSQVTMMFWYRQQPGQSLTLIATANQGSEATYESGFVIDKFPISRPNLTFSTLTVSNMSPEDSSIYLCSVANRKEAFFGQGTRLTVV.

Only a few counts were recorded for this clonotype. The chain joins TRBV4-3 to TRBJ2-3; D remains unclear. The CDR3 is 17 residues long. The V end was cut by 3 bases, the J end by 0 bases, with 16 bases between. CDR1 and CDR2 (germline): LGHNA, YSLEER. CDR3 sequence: CASSHGSLGSSTDTQYF. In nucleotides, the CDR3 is TGCGCCAGCAGCCATGGCTCCCTAGGTAGTAGCACAGATACGCAGTATTTT.

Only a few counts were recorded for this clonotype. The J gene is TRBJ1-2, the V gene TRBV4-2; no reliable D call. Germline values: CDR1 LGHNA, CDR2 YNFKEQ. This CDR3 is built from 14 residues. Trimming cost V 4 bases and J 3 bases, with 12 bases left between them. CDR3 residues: CASSPVQADYGYTF. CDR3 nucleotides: TGTGCCAGCAGCCCCGTTCAGGCGGACTATGGCTACACCTTC.

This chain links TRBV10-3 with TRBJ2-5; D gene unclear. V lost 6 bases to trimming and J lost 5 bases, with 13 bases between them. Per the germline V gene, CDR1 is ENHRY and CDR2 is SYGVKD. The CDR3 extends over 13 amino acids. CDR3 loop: CAISKDRRETQYF. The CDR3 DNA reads TGTGCCATCAGCAAAGACCGACGGGAGACCCAGTACTTC.

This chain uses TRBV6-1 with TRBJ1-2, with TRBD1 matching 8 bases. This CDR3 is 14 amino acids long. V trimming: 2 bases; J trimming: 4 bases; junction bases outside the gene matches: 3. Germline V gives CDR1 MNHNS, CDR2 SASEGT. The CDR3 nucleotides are TGTGCCAGCAGTGAAAACAGGGGGATCTATGGCTACACCTTC. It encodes CASSENRGIYGYTF.

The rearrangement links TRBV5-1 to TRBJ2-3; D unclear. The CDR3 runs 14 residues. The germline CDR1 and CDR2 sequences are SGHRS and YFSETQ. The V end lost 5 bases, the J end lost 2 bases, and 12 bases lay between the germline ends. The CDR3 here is CASRLTRYTDTQYF. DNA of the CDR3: TGCGCCAGCAGACTGACTCGCTACACAGATACGCAGTATTTT.

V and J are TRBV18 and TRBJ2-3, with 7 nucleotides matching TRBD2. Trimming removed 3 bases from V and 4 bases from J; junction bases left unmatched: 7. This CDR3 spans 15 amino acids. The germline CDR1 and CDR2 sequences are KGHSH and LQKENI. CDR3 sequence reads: CASSPTARGADTQYF. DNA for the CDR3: TGTGCCAGCTCACCGACCGCCCGGGGGGCAGATACGCAGTATTTT.